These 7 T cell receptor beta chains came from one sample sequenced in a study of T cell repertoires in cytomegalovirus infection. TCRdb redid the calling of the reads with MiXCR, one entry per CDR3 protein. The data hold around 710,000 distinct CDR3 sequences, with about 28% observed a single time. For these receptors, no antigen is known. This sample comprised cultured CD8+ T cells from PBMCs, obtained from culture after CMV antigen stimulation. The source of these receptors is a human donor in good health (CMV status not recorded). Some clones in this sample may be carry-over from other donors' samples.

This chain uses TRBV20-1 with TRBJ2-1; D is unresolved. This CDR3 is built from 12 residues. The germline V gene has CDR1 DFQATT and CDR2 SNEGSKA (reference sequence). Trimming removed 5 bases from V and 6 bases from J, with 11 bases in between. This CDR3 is CSASTEINEQFF. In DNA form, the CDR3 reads TGCAGTGCTTCTACAGAAATCAATGAGCAGTTCTTC.

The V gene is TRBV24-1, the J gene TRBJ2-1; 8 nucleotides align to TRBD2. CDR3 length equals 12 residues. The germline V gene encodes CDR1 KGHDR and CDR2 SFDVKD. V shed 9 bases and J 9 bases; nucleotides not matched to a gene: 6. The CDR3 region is CATFGGGGEQFF. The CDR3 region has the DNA TGTGCCACCTTCGGGGGGGGCGGTGAGCAGTTCTTC.

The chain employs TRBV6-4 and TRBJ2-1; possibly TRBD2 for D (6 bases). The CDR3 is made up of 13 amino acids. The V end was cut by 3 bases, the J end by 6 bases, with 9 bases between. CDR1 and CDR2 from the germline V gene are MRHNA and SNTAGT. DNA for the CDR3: TGTGCCAGCAGTGAGATCGGGGGCAATGAGCAGTTCTTC. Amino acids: CASSEIGGNEQFF.

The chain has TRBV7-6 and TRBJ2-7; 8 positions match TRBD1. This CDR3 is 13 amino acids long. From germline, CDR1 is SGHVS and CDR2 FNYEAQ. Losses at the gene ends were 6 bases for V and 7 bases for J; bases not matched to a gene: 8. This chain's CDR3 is CASRDRESREQYF. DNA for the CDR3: TGTGCCAGCAGGGACAGGGAGTCGAGGGAGCAGTACTTC. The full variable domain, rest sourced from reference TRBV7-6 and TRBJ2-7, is GAGVSQSPRYKVTKRGQDVALRCDPISGHVSLYWYRQALGQGPEFLTYFNYEAQQDKSGLPNDRFSAERPEGSISTLTIQRTEQRDSAMYRCASRDRESREQYFGPGTRLTVT.

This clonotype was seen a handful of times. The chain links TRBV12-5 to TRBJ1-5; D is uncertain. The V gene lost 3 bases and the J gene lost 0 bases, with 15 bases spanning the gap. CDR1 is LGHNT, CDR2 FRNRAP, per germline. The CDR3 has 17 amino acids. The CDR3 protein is CASGFTKVGDSNQPQHF. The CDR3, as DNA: TGTGCTAGTGGTTTCACTAAAGTTGGGGATAGCAATCAGCCCCAGCATTTT.

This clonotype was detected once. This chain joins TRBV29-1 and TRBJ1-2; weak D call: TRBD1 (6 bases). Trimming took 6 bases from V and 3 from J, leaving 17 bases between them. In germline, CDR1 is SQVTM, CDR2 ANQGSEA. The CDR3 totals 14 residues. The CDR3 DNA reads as TGCAGCGTCGCAGGTGGAGGACAGTACTATGGCTACACCTTC. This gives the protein CSVAGGGQYYGYTF.

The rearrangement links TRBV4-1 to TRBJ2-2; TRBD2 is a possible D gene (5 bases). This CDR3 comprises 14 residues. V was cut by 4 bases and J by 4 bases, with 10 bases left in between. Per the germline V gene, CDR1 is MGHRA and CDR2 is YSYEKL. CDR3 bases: TGCGCCAGCAGCCGAGAGGGCCCCACCGGGGAGCTGTTTTTT. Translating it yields CASSREGPTGELFF.